This T cell receptor beta chain is drawn from a study of neurological immune-mediated disorders. As for the cDNA, it was generated by 5'RACE with 10-nucleotide random UMIs. TCRdb recomputed calls from the 5' RACE reads with MiXCR, one row per CDR3 protein. This sample has roughly 19,000 distinct CDR3 sequences, with 6.5% to 9% found just once. This clonotype came up many times. Its antigen is not known. Study-level results: None of the CDR3 amino acid sequences found in expanded clones was shared across subjects. This suggests that the TCR-beta repertoires were private in all groups.

This clonotype was sampled from a woman aged 25 to 39 with HTLV-1-associated myelopathy (HAM/TSP). Material for sequencing was CD8+ T cells from blood.

CDR3 in DNA: TGTGCCAGCAGTGAAATCACAGGGAATTTTTATGGCTACACCTTC. This translates into CASSEITGNFYGYTF. V usage is TRBV25-1 and J usage is TRBJ1-2, with D possibly being TRBD1 (6 bases). This CDR3 spans 15 amino acids. Trimming took 2 bases from V and 5 from J, leaving 15 bases between them. Germline loops: CDR1 MGHDK, CDR2 SYGVNS.